This T cell receptor (beta chain) was sequenced during a study of cytomegalovirus exposure and HLA in healthy donors. General study points: Within an earlier analysis, most TCR beta V segments proved productive either about 90% or about 30% of the time. Later work showed greater clonal expansion in HLA-associated TCR beta chains than in equally common others.

PCR amplification relied on 60 Vbeta primers (plus 13 Jbeta primers). Using immunoSEQ multiplex PCR, the repertoire was profiled, and TCRdb retains in-frame clones only, with some absent. The sample contains hundreds of thousands of clones, around 76% of which appear only once. This clone appeared a single time. Antigen unknown. This TCR was recovered from a man aged 35-49 years in good health and CMV-seropositive. Sequencing was carried out using PBMCs.

In DNA, the CDR3 is TGCAGCGTTGAACCCATGGACAGGGGCACAGATACGCAGTATTTT. Translation: CSVEPMDRGTDTQYF. The rearrangement joins TRBV29-1 to TRBJ2-3; 8 bases match TRBD1. J lost 1 base, V lost 2 bases, and 5 bases had no gene match. Germline V gene sequence: CDR1 SQVTM, CDR2 ANQGSEA. This CDR3 spans 15 amino acids.